A selection of T cell receptor beta chains follows, all from one sample in a study of blood T cells in healthy people across ages. TCRdb reanalysed the 5' RACE reads using MiXCR and keeps one entry per CDR3 protein. The table records about 620,000 distinct CDR3 sequences, 45% to 60% of them present only once. Sequencing used blood. The receptors were gathered from a woman of 80 years or more in good health. Both conserved end residues are part of each CDR3. D genes are given only for firm matches. The size entry is marked missing in some rows and otherwise reads once, few, many or a size class.

TRBV5-1	TRBJ2-7	TRBD2	few	CASTLAGGSYNEQYF	TGCGCCAGTACGCTAGCGGGAGGGTCCTACAATGAGCAGTACTTC
TRBV5-1	TRBJ2-1	TRBD2	many	CASSQGGVGSYNEQFF	TGCGCCAGCAGCCAGGGAGGGGTGGGGTCCTACAATGAGCAGTTCTTC
TRBV7-2	TRBJ2-6	.	.	CASSPRISGANVLTF	TGTGCCAGCAGCCCTAGGATATCTGGGGCCAACGTCCTGACTTTC
TRBV12-3/TRBV12-4	TRBJ2-1	.	.	CASTPAQVYLYNEQFF	TGTGCCAGCACACCCGCTCAGGTTTACCTCTACAATGAGCAGTTCTTC
TRBV5-1	TRBJ1-1	TRBD1	.	CASSLALGFPNRGTEAFF	TGCGCCAGCAGCTTGGCCCTAGGATTCCCGAACAGGGGGACTGAAGCTTTCTTT
TRBV29-1	TRBJ2-7	TRBD1	.	CSAGTGFPSYEQYF	TGCAGCGCGGGGACAGGGTTTCCCTCCTACGAGCAGTACTTC
TRBV5-1	TRBJ2-2	.	.	CASSLPTGSVHTGELFF	TGCGCCAGCAGCTTACCTACAGGTTCGGTCCACACCGGGGAGCTGTTTTTT
TRBV29-1	TRBJ2-5	TRBD1	.	CSVARGRETQYF	TGCAGCGTTGCCAGGGGGCGAGAGACCCAGTACTTC
TRBV9	TRBJ2-6	.	once	CASSVGGLGANVLTF	TGTGCCAGCAGCGTAGGAGGGTTGGGGGCCAACGTCCTGACTTTC
TRBV2	TRBJ1-1	.	few	CASRVAGVRATEAFF	TGTGCCAGCAGGGTGGCAGGGGTAAGAGCCACTGAAGCTTTCTTT
TRBV9	TRBJ2-5	TRBD2	many	CASSGYSGILGKRETQYF	TGTGCCAGCAGCGGATATAGCGGGATCCTCGGAAAAAGAGAGACCCAGTACTTC
TRBV6-5	TRBJ2-1	TRBD1	many	CASSRARTGVGNEQFF	TGTGCCAGCAGCCGTGCCCGGACAGGGGTGGGGAATGAGCAGTTCTTC
TRBV27	TRBJ2-3	.	once	CASSLLTGNTDTQYF	TGTGCCAGCAGTTTATTAACGGGGAACACAGATACGCAGTATTTT
TRBV27	TRBJ2-7	.	.	CATKRRGSYEQYF	TGTGCCACCAAGCGGAGGGGCTCCTACGAGCAGTACTTC
TRBV28	TRBJ1-4	.	.	CAVQGGEKLFF	TGTGCCGTCCAGGGCGGTGAAAAACTGTTTTTT
TRBV4-1	TRBJ2-7	.	few	CASSQVGVGDSYEQYF	TGCGCCAGCAGCCAAGTAGGGGTGGGGGACTCCTACGAGCAGTACTTC
TRBV5-1	TRBJ1-6	.	.	CASSLKGGYSPLHF	TGCGCCAGCAGCTTGAAGGGGGGTTATTCACCCCTCCACTTT
TRBV3-1	TRBJ2-5	.	many	CASSQSTLKETQYF	TGTGCCAGCAGCCAATCGACTCTTAAAGAGACCCAGTACTTC
TRBV20-1	TRBJ2-7	.	.	CSAETHTYEQYF	TGCAGTGCTGAAACACATACCTACGAGCAGTACTTC
TRBV5-1	TRBJ2-6	TRBD1	few	CASSLEGGPGANVLTF	TGCGCCAGCAGCTTGGAAGGGGGCCCTGGGGCCAACGTCCTGACTTTC
TRBV27	TRBJ2-5	TRBD2	once	CASKGFSGGTETQYF	TGTGCCAGCAAGGGGTTTAGCGGGGGGACAGAGACCCAGTACTTC
TRBV4-2	TRBJ1-5	.	few	CASSQELRGPQHF	TGTGCCAGCAGCCAAGAATTACGCGGGCCCCAGCATTTT
TRBV2	TRBJ2-7	TRBD1	few	CASRKLSDRVPYEQYF	TGTGCCAGCAGGAAGTTGTCGGACAGGGTCCCCTACGAGCAGTACTTC
TRBV28	TRBJ2-3	TRBD1	.	CASKPTGTGRDTQYF	TGTGCCAGCAAGCCGACCGGGACAGGAAGAGATACGCAGTATTTT
TRBV2	TRBJ2-1	TRBD1	.	CASRWTGLEQFF	TGTGCCAGCAGGTGGACAGGGCTCGAGCAGTTCTTC
TRBV9	TRBJ1-6	.	many	CASSVDVGNSPLHF	TGTGCCAGCAGCGTAGACGTGGGGAATTCACCCCTCCACTTT
TRBV12-3/TRBV12-4	TRBJ1-5	.	few	CASSFLGGWTQPQHF	TGTGCCAGCAGTTTTCTCGGGGGATGGACTCAGCCCCAGCATTTT
TRBV18	TRBJ1-1	TRBD1	few	CASSFTGDAEAFF	TGTGCCAGCTCATTTACAGGGGACGCTGAAGCTTTCTTT
TRBV7-2	TRBJ2-5	.	.	CASSSTPGYEQYF	TGTGCCAGCAGCTCCACCCCAGGCTATGAGCAGTACTTC
TRBV6-6	TRBJ2-1	.	.	CASSYGDSLNEQFF	TGTGCCAGCAGTTACGGAGATAGTCTCAATGAGCAGTTCTTC
TRBV24-1	TRBJ2-3	.	.	CATSDPGQRQDTQYF	TGTGCCACCAGTGATCCCGGACAGCGCCAAGATACGCAGTATTTT
TRBV12-3/TRBV12-4	TRBJ2-1	.	many	CASSFSESVGGVEQFF	TGTGCCAGCAGTTTTTCGGAAAGCGTCGGGGGAGTTGAGCAGTTCTTC
TRBV10-3	TRBJ2-2	TRBD2	.	CAISTSELTNTGELFF	TGTGCCATCAGTACTAGCGAGCTCACGAACACCGGGGAGCTGTTTTTT
TRBV6-5	TRBJ1-1	TRBD1	.	CASSFRQGMNTEAFF	TGTGCCAGCAGTTTCCGACAGGGGATGAACACTGAAGCTTTCTTT
TRBV20-1	TRBJ2-3	TRBD2	.	CSASSGGGTDTQYF	TGCAGTGCTTCTAGCGGGGGGGGCACAGATACGCAGTATTTT
TRBV10-3	TRBJ2-7	.	many	CAISESRDSGEQYF	TGTGCCATCAGTGAGTCGAGAGATTCCGGCGAGCAGTACTTC
TRBV6-5	TRBJ1-4	TRBD1	.	CASSPGQGHEKLFF	TGTGCCAGCAGTCCGGGACAGGGTCATGAAAAACTGTTTTTT
TRBV30	TRBJ2-3	TRBD1	many	CAWSTGGGSDTQYF	TGTGCCTGGAGCACAGGGGGTGGTTCGGATACGCAGTATTTT
TRBV5-1	TRBJ2-7	TRBD2	many	CASSFGLANEQYF	TGCGCCAGCAGTTTCGGACTAGCCAACGAGCAGTACTTC
TRBV5-1	TRBJ2-7	TRBD1	.	CASSSLTGGRLHEQYF	TGCGCCAGCAGCTCCCTAACAGGGGGCAGACTCCACGAGCAGTACTTC
TRBV27	TRBJ2-1	.	.	CASSRDHPGWNEQFF	TGTGCCAGCAGTAGGGACCACCCGGGCTGGAATGAGCAGTTCTTC